This T cell receptor (beta chain) originates from a study of T cells in Graves' hyperthyroidism and ophthalmopathy. Study conclusions and caveats: In blood, most of the thyroid clonotypes expanded above 0.001 were also present. Ophthalmopathy and stable hyperthyroidism were separated by a 13 V-J model.

Germline CDR1 reads MDHEN; CDR2 reads SYDVKM. The CDR3 runs to 18 residues. The trim removed 4 bases at V and 4 bases at J, leaving 16 bases unmatched. Amplification targeted TCR beta CDR3 regions from RNA transcripts. HTBI primers drove first-round RT-PCR of the TCR CDR3. MiXCR was run by TCRdb on the multiplex PCR reads, yielding one entry per CDR3 protein. Counted here are about 420,000 distinct CDR3 sequences, approximately 14% occurring once; the ten biggest clones make up roughly 4.8%. Graves' hyperthyroidism without ophthalmopathy progression within 18 months was termed stable. Investigators excluded patients with uncontrolled infection, other autoimmune disease, pregnancy or lactation. This clonotype was seen at least ten times. The antigen is undetermined.

This chain joins TRBV28 and TRBJ2-3, with 8 bases fitting TRBD2. Sequenced input: blood. The origin of this receptor is a woman under 30 with Graves' hyperthyroidism. CDR3 DNA sequence: TGTGCCAGCAGTTCGCAACGGGGGAAGCGGGAGTCGTCAGATACGCAGTATTTT. It specifies CASSSQRGKRESSDTQYF.